These 10 T cell receptor beta chains originate from one sample sequenced in a study of control samples from healthy donors and cancer patients. This table comes from immunoSEQ multiplex PCR, and its TCRdb copy is limited to in-frame clones, with some not included. The sample lists 130,000 or so clones, about 88% seen once, with roughly 3.4% in the top ten. What was sequenced was blood. These TCRs come from a man aged 45 to 65 in good health.

The chain uses TRBV4-2 and TRBJ2-1, with D tentatively TRBD2 (6 bases). The V gene lost 3 bases and the J gene lost 7 bases, with 13 bases spanning the gap. The CDR3 length is 14 residues. Germline CDR1 LGHNA, CDR2 YNFKEQ. The CDR3 DNA reads as TGTGCCAGCAGCCAGCGGACTAATTTAAATGAGCAGTTCTTC. This gives the protein CASSQRTNLNEQFF.

This sequence joins TRBV10-3 and TRBJ1-4; D gene ambiguous. V was pared by 3 bases and J by 8 bases, with 19 bases between. The CDR3 sequence is 16 residues long. Germline V lookup: CDR1 ENHRY, CDR2 SYGVKD. The CDR3 region is CAISESLSLLVEKLFF. The CDR3 DNA is TGTGCCATCAGTGAAAGTTTGTCGTTATTGGTCGAAAAACTGTTTTTT.

The gene calls are TRBV7-3 and TRBJ2-3, with D possibly matching TRBD2 (7 bases). The CDR3 is 16 residues long. The germline CDR1 and CDR2 sequences are SGHTA and FQGTGA. V lost 2 bases, J lost 6 bases, and 18 bases lay in between. The CDR3, as DNA: TGTGCCAGCAGCTTATTATCCGGGGGGCTGAAGGATACGCAGTATTTT. This translates into CASSLLSGGLKDTQYF.

This chain joins TRBV10-3 and TRBJ1-2; 8 bases align to TRBD1. Trimming at V came to 6 bases and at J to 5 bases, leaving 11 bases not matched to a gene. There are 15 residues in the CDR3. The V gene's germline CDR1 is ENHRY and CDR2 SYGVKD. The CDR3 region is CAISPSDRGGYGYTF. Written as DNA, the CDR3 is TGTGCCATCAGCCCTTCCGACAGGGGAGGGTATGGCTACACCTTC.

The chain employs TRBV7-8 and TRBJ1-5, with D perhaps TRBD1 (6 bases). CDR1 SGHVS and CDR2 FQNEAQ come from the germline V gene. This CDR3 has 15 residues. V gave up 5 bases and J gave up 5 bases, with 16 bases separating them. CDR3 protein: CASSAAGQNDQPQHF. The CDR3 DNA follows: TGTGCCAGCAGCGCAGCCGGACAGAACGATCAGCCCCAGCATTTT.

V gene TRBV28 combines with J gene TRBJ2-7; D perhaps matches TRBD2 (6 bases). This CDR3 region has 14 residues. Germline CDR1 reads MDHEN; CDR2 reads SYDVKM. The V end lost 5 bases, the J end lost 2 bases, and 13 bases lay between the germline ends. The CDR3 protein is CASSTGLIAYEQYF. The CDR3 nucleotides are TGTGCCAGCAGTACCGGACTAATCGCCTACGAGCAGTACTTC.

V is TRBV19 and J is TRBJ2-1, with D possibly matching TRBD2 (6 bases). Germline V CDR1 and CDR2: LNHDA, SQIVND (reference sequence). The length of the CDR3 is 13 residues. The ends were cut back, 6 bases at V and 1 base at J, with 7 bases in the middle. The CDR3 reads CASRRGSYNEQFF. CDR3 in DNA: TGTGCCAGTAGGCGGGGATCCTACAATGAGCAGTTCTTC.

The chain couples TRBV20-1 to TRBJ1-4; 10 nucleotides agree with TRBD1. V lost 3 bases and J lost 5; bases outside the gene matches: 6. The CDR3 sequence is 15 residues long. The germline V gene has CDR1 DFQATT and CDR2 SNEGSKA (reference sequence). This CDR3 reads CSASEGQGHNEKLFF. DNA for the CDR3: TGCAGTGCTAGTGAGGGACAGGGGCACAATGAAAAACTGTTTTTT.

The chain carries TRBV7-6 and TRBJ2-5; 7 bases agree with TRBD1. The CDR3 loop spans 13 amino acids. V was clipped by 10 bases and J by 5 bases; unmatched bases: 10. Germline V gives CDR1 SGHVS, CDR2 FNYEAQ. The DNA for the CDR3 is TGTGCCACCAAGACAGGGAACACGGAGACCCAGTACTTC. Translated: CATKTGNTETQYF.

The chain couples TRBV11-2 to TRBJ1-6; TRBD1 might be the D (5 bases). Deletions cut 5 bases from V and 0 bases from J, with 8 bases between. Germline V gene data show CDR1 as SGHAT and CDR2 as FQNNGV. The CDR3 loop spans 15 amino acids. The CDR3 spells CASSPGSSYNSPLHF. The CDR3 DNA reads as TGTGCCAGCAGCCCAGGGAGCTCCTATAATTCACCCCTCCACTTT.